Listed below are T cell receptor beta chains from one sample, sequenced in a study of CD8+ T cells in alopecia areata. Libraries were prepared by immunoSEQ multiplex PCR; TCRdb keeps only in-frame clonotypes and omits some of them. This table has hundreds of thousands of clones, 57% appearing once. The specimen was CD4+ T cells sorted from blood, collected at week 0. The receptors derive from a human donor with alopecia areata. Each CDR3 is given with its conserved first and last residue.

TRBV7-2	TRBJ2-1	CASSLDSGASEQFF
TRBV7-3	TRBJ1-2	CASSPSDNFNGYTF
TRBV7-9	TRBJ2-7	CASSFAGSALPYEQYF
TRBV29-1	TRBJ2-3	CSGLAGGPGDTQYF
TRBV6-6	TRBJ1-2	CASSLDRVDGYTF
TRBV14	TRBJ2-3	CASSQDTADTQYF
TRBV7-9	TRBJ2-6	CASSSFRGSGANVLTF
TRBV30	TRBJ2-2	CAWSGQGAGELFF
TRBV5-4	TRBJ2-1	CASSPGLAAYNEQFF
TRBV7-9	TRBJ2-2	CASGGVAGESGELFF
TRBV29-1	TRBJ1-3	CSVSEGNTIYF
TRBV5-1	TRBJ2-2	CASSLARGGGPLVTGELFF
TRBV6-6	TRBJ1-2	CASSYSGQAYGYTF
TRBV5-1	TRBJ2-7	CASSPRAPEEQYF
TRBV7-9	TRBJ2-7	CASSSIGLRENEQYF
TRBV4-1	TRBJ2-2	CASRWPGSSGELFF
TRBV30	TRBJ2-7	CAWRPDRLAGGDEQYF
TRBV9	TRBJ1-1	CASSVVPSPSAFF
TRBV30	TRBJ1-4	CAWSTGAANEKLFF
TRBV6-1	TRBJ2-7	CASSVTEQGRQYF
TRBV30	TRBJ1-5	CAWSVLGQLNQPQHF